This T cell receptor (beta chain) emerged from a study of chemoradiotherapy in HPV16-positive cancers. General observations from the study: Candidate HPV-specific clones and E7-related TCR motifs grew in tumor during treatment. In HPV16-positive patients, HPV-responsive T-cell expansion tracked better recurrence-free survival. The functional HPV-specific definition rests on just a couple of HPV16-positive patients.

Per the germline V gene, CDR1 is MGHRA and CDR2 is YSYEKL. CDR3 length: 19 residues. The V gene end was trimmed by 4 bases and the J gene end by 4 bases; junction bases not matched to a gene: 18. Measured with immunoSEQ multiplex PCR; TCRdb has only the in-frame clones, and not every one. Of 9,500 to 13,000 clones listed, just over 90% were seen once; the top ten hold about 1.8%. Repeated repertoire sampling spanned the course of chemoradiotherapy. In its sample, this clone was seen a few times. Its antigen is not identified. The source material was blood, sampled from a patient who underwent chemoradiotherapy. The clonotype originates from a human donor with HPV-associated anogenital cancer. The chain carries TRBV4-1 and TRBJ2-5; TRBD2 agrees at 10 bases. The CDR3 sequence is CASSLGPGLATLMGETQYF. The DNA for the CDR3 is TGCGCCAGCAGCCTCGGGCCGGGACTAGCGACGTTGATGGGAGAGACCCAGTACTTC.